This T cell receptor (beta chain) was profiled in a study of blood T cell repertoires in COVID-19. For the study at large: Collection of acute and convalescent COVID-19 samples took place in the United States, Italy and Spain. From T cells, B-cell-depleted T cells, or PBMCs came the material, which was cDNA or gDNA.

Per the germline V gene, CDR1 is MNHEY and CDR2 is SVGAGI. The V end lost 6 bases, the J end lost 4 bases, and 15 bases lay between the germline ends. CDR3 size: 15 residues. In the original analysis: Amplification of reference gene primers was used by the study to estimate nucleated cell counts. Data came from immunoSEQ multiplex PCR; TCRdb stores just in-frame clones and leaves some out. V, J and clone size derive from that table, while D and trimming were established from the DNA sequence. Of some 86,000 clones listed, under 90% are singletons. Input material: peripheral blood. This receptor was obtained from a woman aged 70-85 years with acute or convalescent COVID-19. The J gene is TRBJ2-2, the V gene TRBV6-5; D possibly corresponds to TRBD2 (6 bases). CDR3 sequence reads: CASRSIPGGTGELFF. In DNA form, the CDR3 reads TGTGCCAGCAGGTCGATCCCCGGGGGCACCGGGGAGCTGTTTTTT.